The 17 T cell receptor beta chains below come from one sample, sequenced in a study of blood T cell repertoires in COVID-19. Here immunoSEQ multiplex PCR was the method, and the copy in TCRdb shows in-frame clones only, minus some. This sample has some 91,000 clones, with about nine tenths found just once. The sample consisted of peripheral blood. All receptors derive from a man aged 55 to 70 with acute or convalescent COVID-19.

With respect to this clone: Because the CDR3's place on the DNA is in doubt, the DNA is left out and the CDR3 is given as listed by TCRdb. The chain couples TRBV6-5 to TRBJ2-2; the DNA was not used to check the table's D call, TRBD2. In germline, CDR1 is MNHEY, CDR2 SVGAGI. The CDR3 comprises 13 residues, both ends counted. This chain's CDR3 is CASILGGTGELFF.

The chain recombines TRBV7-9 with TRBJ2-5; possibly TRBD1 for D (7 bases). This CDR3 spans 15 amino acids. V lost 1 base and J lost 2, with 11 bases in between. Germline assignment: CDR1 SEHNR and CDR2 FQNEAQ (reference sequence). The CDR3 spells CASSLGRGRQETQYF. CDR3 coding DNA: TGTGCCAGCAGCTTAGGCAGGGGGAGGCAAGAGACCCAGTACTTC.

The CDR3 loop is CASRAGQGYGYTF. CDR3 coding DNA: TGTGCCAGCAGGGCGGGACAGGGCTATGGCTACACCTTC. The chain recombines TRBV2 with TRBJ1-2, with 9 bases identical to TRBD1. The CDR3 spans 13 residues. Germline V gene sequence: CDR1 SNHLY, CDR2 FYNNEI. After removal of 6 bases from V and 4 bases from J, the junction contained 3 bases not matched to a gene.

V usage is TRBV6-5 and J usage is TRBJ2-2, with D possibly TRBD2 on 6 matching bases. V shed 6 bases and J shed 2 bases, with 10 bases lying between them. The germline CDR1 and CDR2 sequences are MNHEY and SVGAGI. The CDR3 totals 14 residues. CDR3 in amino acids: CASRGTPNTGELFF. CDR3 nucleotide sequence: TGTGCCAGCAGGGGGACTCCAAACACCGGGGAGCTGTTTTTT.

V and J are TRBV6-4 and TRBJ1-1; D is ambiguous. Trimming shortened V by 9 bases and J by 5 bases, and 19 bases separated the two germline ends. This CDR3 comprises 14 residues. Per germline, CDR1 MRHNA and CDR2 SNTAGT. CDR3 loop: CARLVRERRTEAFF. The DNA for the CDR3 is TGTGCCAGACTCGTAAGGGAGCGTCGGACTGAAGCTTTCTTT.

As for this clone: The sample carries other DNA sequences with the same CDR3. V and J are TRBV6-5 and TRBJ1-5; D call uncertain. The ends were cut back, 3 bases at V and 2 bases at J, with 8 bases in the middle. CDR1 MNHEY and CDR2 SVGAGI come from the germline V gene. The CDR3 spans 14 residues. The CDR3 DNA follows: TGTGCCAGCAGTTATGGGAGGGGCAATCAGCCCCAGCATTTT. Its protein is CASSYGRGNQPQHF.

The chain recombines TRBV2 with TRBJ2-1; D is unresolved. Germline V CDR1 and CDR2: SNHLY, FYNNEI. The ends were cut back, 5 bases at V and 3 bases at J, with 11 bases in the middle. The CDR3 has 14 residues. The CDR3 here is CASSLEADYNEQFF. CDR3 bases: TGTGCCAGCAGTTTAGAGGCTGACTACAATGAGCAGTTCTTC.

The chain combines TRBV6-1 with TRBJ1-5; no clear D gene. This CDR3 region has 12 residues. The V gene lost 3 bases and the J gene lost 7 bases, with 7 bases spanning the gap. Germline V gene data show CDR1 as MNHNS and CDR2 as SASEGT. The chain's CDR3 is CASSDPGQPQHF. The CDR3 DNA reads as TGTGCCAGCAGTGATCCAGGCCAGCCCCAGCATTTT.

This chain links TRBV6-5 with TRBJ1-1, with 7 bases identical to TRBD1. J was trimmed by 4 bases and V by 0 bases; bases with no gene match: 5. The CDR3 contains 15 residues. Germline values: CDR1 MNHEY, CDR2 SVGAGI. In nucleotides, the CDR3 is TGTGCCAGCAGTTACTCTTGGCAGGGGGTCACTGAAGCTTTCTTT. Amino acid sequence: CASSYSWQGVTEAFF.

The V and J genes are TRBV3-1 (or the pseudogene TRBV3-2) and TRBJ2-2; the match to TRBD1 covers 7 bases. The CDR3 runs to 15 residues. The trim removed 7 bases at V and 2 bases at J, leaving 7 bases unmatched. CDR1 and CDR2 (germline): LGHDT, YNNKEL (reference sequence). The CDR3 reads CASTQGQTNTGELFF. The CDR3 coding sequence is TGTGCCAGCACCCAGGGACAGACCAACACCGGGGAGCTGTTTTTT.

The chain employs TRBV5-8 and TRBJ2-7; 8 bases agree with TRBD1. Germline CDR1 SGHTS, CDR2 YDEGEE. The CDR3 sequence is 13 residues long. The V gene end was trimmed by 4 bases and the J gene end by 4 bases; junction bases not matched to a gene: 4. CDR3 region: CASSRGQVYEQYV. The CDR3, as DNA: TGTGCCAGCAGCCGGGGACAGGTATACGAGCAGTACGTC.

The chain has TRBV25-1 and TRBJ1-2, with D possibly TRBD1 on 6 matching bases. V was cut by 4 bases and J by 6 bases, with 12 bases left in between. Per the germline V gene, CDR1 is MGHDK and CDR2 is SYGVNS. This CDR3 is 13 amino acids long. CDR3 sequence: CASSGTEVNGYTF. The DNA for the CDR3 is TGTGCCAGCAGTGGGACAGAAGTCAATGGCTACACCTTC.

This chain uses TRBV7-8 with TRBJ1-2, with 7 bases that match TRBD1. Trimming took 1 base from V and 0 from J; bases not matched to a gene: 8. The CDR3 contains 17 residues. CDR1 and CDR2 (germline): SGHVS, FQNEAQ. Written as DNA, the CDR3 is TGTGCCAGCAGCTTAGGTCCGGGACAGCTAACTAACTATGGCTACACCTTC. It specifies CASSLGPGQLTNYGYTF.

The chain links TRBV5-1 to TRBJ2-2, with D possibly being TRBD1 (5 bases). Trimming shortened V by 5 bases and J by 0 bases, and 8 bases separated the two germline ends. Germline loops: CDR1 SGHRS, CDR2 YFSETQ. The CDR3 has 14 residues. CDR3 nucleotide sequence: TGCGCCAGCAGTAGACAGACGAACACCGGGGAGCTGTTTTTT. Amino acid sequence: CASSRQTNTGELFF.

This clone occurred a few times. V usage is TRBV3-1 (or the pseudogene TRBV3-2) and J usage is TRBJ1-1; D remains ambiguous. In germline, CDR1 is LGHDT, CDR2 YNNKEL (reference sequence). Trimming shortened V by 5 bases and J by 8 bases, and 12 bases separated the two germline ends. The length of the CDR3 is 12 residues. CDR3 coding DNA: TGTGCCAGCAGCGTCGTAGCGGGGGAAGCTTTCTTT. Translation: CASSVVAGEAFF.

This clone was seen just once. The V and J genes are TRBV11-2 and TRBJ1-6; perhaps TRBD1 as D (5 bases). CDR3 length: 13 amino acids. Germline V gene data show CDR1 as SGHAT and CDR2 as FQNNGV. Trimming cost V 5 bases and J 10 bases, with 12 bases left between them. The CDR3 bases are TGTGCCAGCAGCCTTCGGGGGAAGTCACCCCTCCACTTT. This gives the protein CASSLRGKSPLHF. The full variable domain, completed using reference TRBV11-2 and TRBJ1-6, is EAGVAQSPRYKIIEKRQSVAFWCNPISGHATLYWYQQILGQGPKLLIQFQNNGVVDDSQLPKDRFSAERLKGVDSTLKIQPAKLEDSAVYLCASSLRGKSPLHFGNGTRLTVT.

This chain connects TRBV5-6 to TRBJ1-2; D is undetermined. CDR1 is SGHDT and CDR2 is YYEEEE in the germline V gene. Trimming shortened V by 2 bases and J by 6 bases, and 11 bases separated the two germline ends. This CDR3 is built from 13 residues. The CDR3: CASSLGLADGYTF. Here the CDR3 DNA reads TGTGCCAGCAGCTTAGGTTTAGCAGATGGCTACACCTTC.